This is a list of T cell receptor beta chains from one sample in a study of T cell responses to AZD1222 COVID-19 vaccine. Libraries were prepared by immunoSEQ multiplex PCR; TCRdb keeps only in-frame clonotypes and omits some of them. Found here are some 130,000 clones, 88% of them singletons; the top ten hold roughly a sixth. The sequences come from peripheral blood, collected on day 0 of MenACWY control vaccination. These receptors were collected from an adult in good health. Each CDR3 is given with its conserved first and last residue. A D gene is named only where the DNA matches it firmly.

TRBD1,TRBV7-6,TRBJ1-1,CASSSQGRGEAFF,TGTGCCAGCAGCTCACAGGGGCGGGGTGAAGCTTTCTTT
-,TRBV3-1/TRBV3-2,TRBJ2-6,CASSQDGFRASGANVLTF,TGTGCCAGCAGCCAAGACGGATTTAGGGCATCTGGGGCCAACGTCCTGACTTTC
TRBD1,TRBV7-3,TRBJ2-5,CASSYRGPGETQYF,TGTGCCAGCAGCTATAGGGGGCCGGGAGAGACCCAGTACTTC
-,TRBV7-9,TRBJ1-3,CASSDLGGPSGNTIYF,TGTGCCAGCAGCGACCTGGGGGGCCCCTCTGGAAACACCATATATTTT
-,TRBV13,TRBJ2-7,CASSSSTGSYEQYF,TGTGCCAGCAGCTCATCGACGGGAAGCTACGAGCAGTACTTC
-,TRBV29-1,TRBJ2-3,CSVLVTGPDTQYF,TGCAGCGTCTTAGTAACTGGACCAGATACGCAGTATTTT
-,TRBV28,TRBJ1-5,CASAHGGGRSNQPQHF,TGTGCCAGCGCCCACGGGGGGGGCAGGAGCAATCAGCCCCAGCATTTT
-,TRBV6-5,TRBJ1-1,CASRPSMNTEAFF,TGTGCCAGCAGGCCCTCGATGAACACTGAAGCTTTCTTT
-,TRBV29-1,TRBJ1-1,CSVADVPEVFF,TGCAGCGTCGCCGACGTCCCGGAGGTTTTCTTT
-,TRBV15,TRBJ2-5,CATKDREAEETQYF,TGTGCCACTAAAGACAGGGAGGCAGAAGAGACCCAGTACTTC
-,TRBV27,TRBJ1-1,CASSLIWGQNTEAFF,TGTGCCAGCAGTTTAATTTGGGGACAGAACACTGAAGCTTTCTTT
-,TRBV9,TRBJ2-2,CASSPGTGELFF,TGTGCCAGCAGCCCGGGCACCGGGGAGCTGTTTTTT
-,TRBV20-1,TRBJ2-1,CSASGDLKSSYNEQFF,TGCAGTGCTAGTGGGGATCTAAAGAGCTCCTACAATGAGCAGTTCTTC
-,TRBV9,TRBJ2-2,CASSVGTGELFF,TGTGCCAGCAGCGTAGGGACCGGGGAGCTGTTTTTT
-,TRBV28,TRBJ1-5,CASIPEYSNQPQHF,TGTGCCAGCATACCAGAATATAGCAATCAGCCCCAGCATTTT